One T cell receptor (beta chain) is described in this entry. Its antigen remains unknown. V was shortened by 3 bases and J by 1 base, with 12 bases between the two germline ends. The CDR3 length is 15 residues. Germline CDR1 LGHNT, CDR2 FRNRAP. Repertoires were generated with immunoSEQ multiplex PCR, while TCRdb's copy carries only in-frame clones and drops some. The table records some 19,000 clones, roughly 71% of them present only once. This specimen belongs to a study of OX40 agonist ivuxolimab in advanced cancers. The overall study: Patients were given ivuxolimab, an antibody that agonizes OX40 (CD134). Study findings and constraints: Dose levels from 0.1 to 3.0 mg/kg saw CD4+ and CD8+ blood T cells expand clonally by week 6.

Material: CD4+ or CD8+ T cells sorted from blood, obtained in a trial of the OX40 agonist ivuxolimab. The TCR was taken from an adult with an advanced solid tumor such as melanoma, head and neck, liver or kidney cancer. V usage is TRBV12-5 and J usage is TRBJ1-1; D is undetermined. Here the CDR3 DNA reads TGTGCTAGTGGTTTAACCCACGGACCGAACACTGAAGCTTTCTTT. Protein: CASGLTHGPNTEAFF.